Listed below are T cell receptor beta chains from one sample, sequenced in a study of cytomegalovirus exposure and HLA in healthy donors. Sequencing used immunoSEQ multiplex PCR; TCRdb keeps in-frame clones, though not all of them. The sample includes 200,000 to 250,000 clones, more than 65% seen only once; the top ten take 1.8%. The sequenced sample was PBMCs. These receptors all stem from a young woman in good health and CMV-seronegative. Each CDR3 is given with its conserved first and last residue. The D gene is left open where the match is weak. Clone size is not always given. Where it is, it says once, few, many or a class for expanded clones.

TRBD1	TRBV5-6	.	TRBJ2-3	TGTGCCAGCAGCATACCACAGGGGGGCACAGATACGCAGTATTTT	CASSIPQGGTDTQYF
.	TRBV19	few	TRBJ1-4	TGTGCCAGTAGTATTGACACCAGCCTTGAAAAACTGTTTTTT	CASSIDTSLEKLFF
TRBD1	TRBV6-1	.	TRBJ2-2	TGTGCCAGCAAGACCACAGGGGAGACAGGGGAGCTGTTTTTT	CASKTTGETGELFF
TRBD2	TRBV5-4	.	TRBJ2-7	TGTGCCAGCAGCTCCGCCTGGACTAGCGGGAGTTACGAGCAGTACTTC	CASSSAWTSGSYEQYF
TRBD1	TRBV14	.	TRBJ1-6	TGTGCCAGCAGCTCGGGACAGGGGTACTCACCCCTCCACTTT	CASSSGQGYSPLHF
.	TRBV6-6	.	TRBJ1-3	TGTGCCAGCAAGGACATCTCTGGAAACACCATATATTTT	CASKDISGNTIYF
.	TRBV5-4	few	TRBJ1-1	TGTGCCAGCAGCTTGGGGTACGAGGACACTGAAGCTTTCTTT	CASSLGYEDTEAFF
.	TRBV5-4	.	TRBJ2-2	TGTGCCAGCAGCTTGGACTACACCGGGGAGCTGTTTTTT	CASSLDYTGELFF
TRBD2	TRBV7-9	once	TRBJ2-1	TGTGCCAGCAGCCCCCGCGGGAGCGGCCAATCCTACAATGAGCAGTTCTTC	CASSPRGSGQSYNEQFF
.	TRBV6-5	.	TRBJ2-1	TGTGCCAGCAGTTACGCGGAGTTTGGGAATGAGCAGTTCTTC	CASSYAEFGNEQFF
.	TRBV6-6	few	TRBJ2-1	TGTGCCAGCAGTCCTTACAGGGTGGCGGAGCAGTTCTTC	CASSPYRVAEQFF
.	TRBV5-1	.	TRBJ2-3	TGCGCCAGCAGCCCAGGGGCGGACAAAAGCACAGATACGCAGTATTTT	CASSPGADKSTDTQYF
.	TRBV7-2	.	TRBJ2-7	TGTGCCAGCAGCTTCCCGTTTCAGTTATACAAGCAGTACTTC	CASSFPFQLYKQYF
.	TRBV6-1	.	TRBJ1-2	TGTGCCAGCAGCAGAACAGGGTCTAATGGCTACACCTTC	CASSRTGSNGYTF
TRBD1	TRBV6-5	.	TRBJ2-1	TGTGCCAGCAGTTCACTACAGGGGAGCAATGAGCAGTTCTTC	CASSSLQGSNEQFF
.	TRBV5-1	.	TRBJ1-1	TGCGCCAGCAGCTTGGAATTGGGAGGCACTAAAAAAACTGAAGCTTTCTTT	CASSLELGGTKKTEAFF
.	TRBV6-5	.	TRBJ1-1	TGTCAGGGTTGCACTGAAGCTTTCTTT	CQGCTEAFF
TRBD1	TRBV7-9	.	TRBJ1-2	TGTGCCAGCATCGGGGGACAGCTAAACTATGGCTACACCTTC	CASIGGQLNYGYTF
.	TRBV10-3	.	TRBJ2-2	TGTGCCATCAGTGATTTACAAACAGAGTCGAACACCGGGGAGCTGTTTTTT	CAISDLQTESNTGELFF
.	TRBV30	.	TRBJ1-2	TGTGCCTGGAGTACCCCCCGACAGGCTAACTATGGCTACACCTTC	CAWSTPRQANYGYTF
.	TRBV5-5	.	TRBJ1-1	TGTGCCAGCAGCTTCGGACAGTTAGTTAGAACTGAAGCTTTCTTT	CASSFGQLVRTEAFF
TRBD1	TRBV7-9	.	TRBJ2-1	TGTGCCAGCAGCTTAGATCGACAGGGTAAGAATGAGCAGTTCTTC	CASSLDRQGKNEQFF
TRBD2	TRBV5-1	.	TRBJ2-5	TGCGCCAGCAGCGCCAGACTAGCGGACCCAGAGACCCAGCACTTC	CASSARLADPETQHF
.	TRBV6-1	once	TRBJ2-1	TGTGCCAGCAGTGAAACTACATACAATGAGCAGTTCTTC	CASSETTYNEQFF
TRBD1	TRBV29-1	.	TRBJ1-1	TGCAGCGTTGAAACAGGGGTGAACACTGAAGCTTTCTTT	CSVETGVNTEAFF
.	TRBV5-1	.	TRBJ1-1	TGCGCCAGCAGCTTGGAGACGGCAGGGAGGATGAACACTGAAGCTTTCTTT	CASSLETAGRMNTEAFF
TRBD2	TRBV7-9	.	TRBJ2-5	TGTTCCAGCAGCTCAACTCCGGGACTAGCGGGACAAGAGACCCAGTACTTC	CSSSSTPGLAGQETQYF
TRBD1	TRBV6-5	.	TRBJ1-1	TGTGCCAGCAGTTGGGGACAGGGGCCGAACACTGAAGCTTTCTTT	CASSWGQGPNTEAFF
TRBD1	TRBV19	.	TRBJ1-1	TGTGCCAGTAGTCAGGACAGGGGGACTGAAGCTTTCTTT	CASSQDRGTEAFF
TRBD1	TRBV10-3	few	TRBJ1-1	TGTGCCATCAGACAAGACAGGGGCACTGAAGCTTTCTTT	CAIRQDRGTEAFF
.	TRBV2	.	TRBJ2-7	TGTGCCAGCATTTTGAGGGAGAGGAGCTCCTACGAGCAGTACTTC	CASILRERSSYEQYF
.	TRBV7-8	.	TRBJ1-3	TGTGCCAGCAGCCCAATCCAAGGACTCAACCGGGCAGATTTT	CASSPIQGLNRADF
TRBD1	TRBV4-1	once	TRBJ1-5	TGCGCCAGCAGCCAAGATGTTTATGGGACAGGGTATCAGCCCCAGCATTTT	CASSQDVYGTGYQPQHF
.	TRBV6-6	.	TRBJ1-1	TGTGCCAGCAGTTACTCGACTCCAGAAAACACTGAAGCTTTCTTT	CASSYSTPENTEAFF
TRBD2	TRBV18	.	TRBJ2-1	TGTGCCAGCTCACCGAGCGGGAGGGTGGACAATGAGCAGTTCTTC	CASSPSGRVDNEQFF
TRBD1	TRBV6-5	.	TRBJ1-1	TGTGCCAGCATGAAAGACAGGGCGCGCGAAGCTTTCTTT	CASMKDRAREAFF
.	TRBV6-6	few	TRBJ2-7	TGTGCCAGCAGTTATATGAGACAGGGAGGCTACGAGCAGTACTTC	CASSYMRQGGYEQYF
.	TRBV5-6	.	TRBJ1-2	TGTGCCAGCAGCCCCATCCACTCCTATGGCTACACCTTC	CASSPIHSYGYTF
TRBD1	TRBV6-1	.	TRBJ2-7	TGTGCCAGCAGAGAACAGGGGACGACCTACGAGCAGTACTTC	CASREQGTTYEQYF
TRBD1	TRBV19	.	TRBJ1-2	TGTGCCAGTAGTATTTTGGCAGGGGGAGCCTCTAACTATGGCTACACCTTC	CASSILAGGASNYGYTF
.	TRBV11-2	few	TRBJ2-3	TGTGCCAGCAGCTTGGATAGCGGATTCACAGATACGCAGTATTTT	CASSLDSGFTDTQYF
.	TRBV7-2	.	TRBJ1-2	TGTGCCAGCAGCTTACAGGGGAGTGCATTTGGCTACACCTTC	CASSLQGSAFGYTF
.	TRBV5-6	once	TRBJ1-1	TGTGCCAGCAGCTTGGTTCGGCCCCTCGAGCGCGAAGCTTTCTTT	CASSLVRPLEREAFF
.	TRBV10-3	.	TRBJ2-5	TGTGCCATCAGTGAGGCGGGGTCGGTAGAGACCCAGTACTTC	CAISEAGSVETQYF
TRBD1	TRBV5-1	.	TRBJ1-2	TGCGCCAGCAGTGTCAGGGGGCGTGATGGCTACACCTTC	CASSVRGRDGYTF
TRBD2	TRBV6-5	.	TRBJ2-7	TGTGCCAGCAGGTCGGTAGCGGGAGTCGGCGAGCAGTACTTC	CASRSVAGVGEQYF
.	TRBV21-1	.	TRBJ1-1	TGTGCCAGCAGCAAATGGAGGGTGAACACTGAAGCTTTCTTT	CASSKWRVNTEAFF